The present TCR beta chain was sequenced within a study of blood T cell repertoires in COVID-19. Study details: COVID-19 samples collected from the United States, Italy and Spain covered acute and convalescent phases. T cells, B-cell-depleted T cells, or PBMCs supplied cDNA or gDNA.

Methods used by the authors: Estimation of nucleated cell counts was performed using reference gene primer amplification. Sequenced by immunoSEQ multiplex PCR; TCRdb stores in-frame clones only, minus some. That table supplies the V and J calls and clone size; D and trimming were determined from the DNA. The table includes around 130,000 clones, 84% detected once. The source material was peripheral blood. This sequence originates from a human donor in a cohort sampled during active COVID-19.

The CDR3 bases are TGTGCCAGCAGCGCCACCACAGGGGGCCTCACCCAGACGCAGTATTTT. It specifies CASSATTGGLTQTQYF. The chain is built from TRBV9 and TRBJ2-3; 9 bases fit TRBD1. The length of the CDR3 is 16 residues. Germline V gives CDR1 SGDLS, CDR2 YYNGEE. V lost 3 bases and J lost 9; bases outside the gene matches: 14.